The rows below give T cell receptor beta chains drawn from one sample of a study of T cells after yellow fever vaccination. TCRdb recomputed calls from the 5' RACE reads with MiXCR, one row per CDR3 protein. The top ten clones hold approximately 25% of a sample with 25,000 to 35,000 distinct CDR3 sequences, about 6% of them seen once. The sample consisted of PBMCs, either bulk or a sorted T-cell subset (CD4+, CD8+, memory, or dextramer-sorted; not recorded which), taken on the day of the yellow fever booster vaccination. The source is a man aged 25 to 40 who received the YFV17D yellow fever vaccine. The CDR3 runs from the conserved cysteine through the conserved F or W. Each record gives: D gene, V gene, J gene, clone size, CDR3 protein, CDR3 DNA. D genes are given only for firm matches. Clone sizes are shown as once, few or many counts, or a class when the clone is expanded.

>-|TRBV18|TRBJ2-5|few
CASSPEKTQYF
TGTGCCAGCTCACCAGAAAAGACCCAGTACTTC
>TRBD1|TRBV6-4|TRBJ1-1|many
CASSRTGGNTEAFF
TGTGCCAGCAGTCGGACAGGGGGGAACACTGAAGCTTTCTTT
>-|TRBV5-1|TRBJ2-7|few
CASSLDAGAIPREQYF
TGCGCCAGCAGCTTGGATGCGGGGGCTATCCCGCGCGAGCAGTACTTC
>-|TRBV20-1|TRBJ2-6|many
CSARSGPTGGANVLTF
TGCAGTGCTAGGTCGGGGCCCACAGGTGGGGCCAACGTCCTGACTTTC
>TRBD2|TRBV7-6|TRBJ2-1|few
CASSRTSGLGDEQFF
TGTGCCAGCAGCCGGACTAGCGGACTTGGAGATGAGCAGTTCTTC
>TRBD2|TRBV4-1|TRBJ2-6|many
CASSQEAKGLAGRRAANVLTF
TGCGCCAGCAGCCAAGAGGCTAAGGGACTAGCGGGACGTCGTGCGGCCAACGTCCTGACTTTC
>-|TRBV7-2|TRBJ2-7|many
CASSSAGKGRNEQYF
TGTGCCAGCAGCTCCGCCGGGAAAGGGCGGAACGAGCAGTACTTC
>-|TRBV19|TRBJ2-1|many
CASSIGSRPPAVF
TGTGCCAGTAGTATAGGCTCCCGGCCCCCCGCAGTCTTC
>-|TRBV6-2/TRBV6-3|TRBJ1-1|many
CASSYFLEGEAFF
TGTGCCAGCAGTTACTTCCTCGAAGGTGAAGCTTTCTTT
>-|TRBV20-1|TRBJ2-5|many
CTYVYQETQYF
TGCACTTACGTGTACCAAGAGACCCAGTACTTC
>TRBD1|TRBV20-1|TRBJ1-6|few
CSARATGAPLHF
TGCAGTGCTAGGGCAACAGGGGCCCCCCTCCACTTT